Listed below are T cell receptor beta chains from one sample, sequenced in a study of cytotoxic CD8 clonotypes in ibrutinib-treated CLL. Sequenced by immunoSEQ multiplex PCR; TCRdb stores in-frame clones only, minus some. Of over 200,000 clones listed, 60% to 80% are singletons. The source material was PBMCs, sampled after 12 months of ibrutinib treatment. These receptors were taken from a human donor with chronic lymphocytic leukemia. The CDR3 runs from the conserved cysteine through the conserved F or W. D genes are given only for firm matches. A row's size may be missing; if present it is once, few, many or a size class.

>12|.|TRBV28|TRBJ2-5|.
CASHQSQETQYF
TGTGCCAGTCACCAGAGCCAAGAGACCCAGTACTTC
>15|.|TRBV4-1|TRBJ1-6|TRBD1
CASSQGGQGVSPLHF
TGCGCCAGCAGCCAAGGGGGACAGGGAGTTTCACCCCTCCACTTT
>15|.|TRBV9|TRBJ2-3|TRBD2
CASSPTSGGANTQYF
TGTGCCAGCAGCCCGACTAGCGGGGGGGCTAATACGCAGTATTTT
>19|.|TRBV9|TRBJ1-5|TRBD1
CASSPLTGQGATNNQPQHF
TGTGCCAGCAGCCCACTGACGGGACAGGGGGCGACGAACAATCAGCCCCAGCATTTT
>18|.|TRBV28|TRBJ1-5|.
CASSPSIGAGYSNQPQHF
TGTGCCAGCAGTCCCTCTATAGGGGCAGGTTATAGCAATCAGCCCCAGCATTTT
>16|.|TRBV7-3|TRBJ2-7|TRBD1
CASSLKGSQGSHEQYF
TGTGCCAGCAGCTTAAAGGGGTCACAGGGGTCACACGAGCAGTACTTC
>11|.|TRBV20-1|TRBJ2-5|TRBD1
CSADRGETQYF
TGCAGTGCGGACAGGGGAGAGACCCAGTACTTC
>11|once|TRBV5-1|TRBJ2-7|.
CASSYRFEQYF
TGCGCCAGCAGCTACCGGTTCGAGCAGTACTTC
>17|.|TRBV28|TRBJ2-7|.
CASSLLGRQGSSYEQYF
TGTGCCAGCAGTTTATTAGGCCGGCAGGGGAGCTCCTACGAGCAGTACTTC
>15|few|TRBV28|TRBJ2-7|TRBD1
CASSPLGQGAYEQYF
TGTGCCAGCAGTCCTTTGGGACAGGGAGCTTACGAGCAGTACTTC
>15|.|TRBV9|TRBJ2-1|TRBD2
CASSAYSGGVNEQFF
TGTGCCAGCAGCGCCTATAGCGGGGGGGTGAATGAGCAGTTCTTC
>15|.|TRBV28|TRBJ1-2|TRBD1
CARGGRDRSNYGYTF
TGTGCCAGAGGGGGACGGGACAGATCTAACTATGGCTACACCTTC
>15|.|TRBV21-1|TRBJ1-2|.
CASSTYRCRNYGYTF
.
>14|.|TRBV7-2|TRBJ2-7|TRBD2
CASSPGTSSYEQYF
TGTGCCAGCAGCCCGGGGACTAGCAGCTACGAGCAGTACTTC
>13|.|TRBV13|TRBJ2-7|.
CASSLARRYEQYF
TGTGCCAGCAGCTTAGCCAGGCGCTACGAGCAGTACTTC
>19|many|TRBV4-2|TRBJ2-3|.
CASSQDQGDFGSGTDTQYF
TGTGCCAGCAGCCAAGATCAAGGGGACTTCGGGTCGGGGACGGATACGCAGTATTTT
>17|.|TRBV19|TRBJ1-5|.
CASSIDRTLASYQPQHF
TGTGCCAGTAGTATAGACCGGACACTCGCCTCATATCAGCCCCAGCATTTT
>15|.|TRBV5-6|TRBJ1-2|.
CASSSIGHINYGYTF
TGTGCCAGCAGCTCGATTGGCCACATTAACTATGGCTACACCTTC
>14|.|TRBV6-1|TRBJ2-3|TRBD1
CASNLQGSTDTQYF
TGTGCCAGCAATCTACAGGGGAGCACAGATACGCAGTATTTT
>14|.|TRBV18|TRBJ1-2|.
CASSNSRANYGYTF
TGTGCCAGCTCAAACTCCCGGGCGAACTATGGCTACACCTTC
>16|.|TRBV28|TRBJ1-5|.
CASVLPGASSNQPQHF
TGTGCCAGCGTACTTCCGGGGGCTAGCAGCAATCAGCCCCAGCATTTT
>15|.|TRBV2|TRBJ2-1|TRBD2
CAGRTSGNSYNEQFF
TGTGCCGGCAGGACTAGCGGTAACTCCTACAATGAGCAGTTCTTC
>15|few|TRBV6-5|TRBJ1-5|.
CASSLRDSSNQPQHF
TGTGCCAGCAGCCTCAGGGACTCAAGCAATCAGCCCCAGCATTTT
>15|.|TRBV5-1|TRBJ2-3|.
CASSLAHATSDTQYF
TGCGCCAGCAGCTTGGCCCACGCGACTAGTGATACGCAGTATTTT
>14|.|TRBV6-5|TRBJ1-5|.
CASSLQAGNQPQHF
TGTGCCAGCAGTCTTCAAGCGGGCAATCAGCCCCAGCATTTT
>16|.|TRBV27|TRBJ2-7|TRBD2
CASSPQGGLAGYEQYF
TGTGCCAGCAGTCCCCAGGGGGGACTAGCGGGATACGAGCAGTACTTC
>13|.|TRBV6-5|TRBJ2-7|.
CASPLVSSYEQYF
TGTGCCAGCCCACTAGTCAGCTCCTACGAGCAGTACTTC
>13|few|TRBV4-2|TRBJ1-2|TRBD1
CASSRGTGDGYTF
TGTGCCAGCAGCAGGGGGACAGGGGATGGCTACACCTTC
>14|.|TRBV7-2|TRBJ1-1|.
CASSLGRVNTEAFF
TGTGCCAGCAGCTTGGGTAGGGTGAACACTGAAGCTTTCTTT
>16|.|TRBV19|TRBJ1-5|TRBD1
CASSILGTGFNQPQHF
TGTGCCAGTAGTATTCTCGGGACAGGGTTCAATCAGCCCCAGCATTTT
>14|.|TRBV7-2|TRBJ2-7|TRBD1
CASSFDRGTYEQYF
TGTGCCAGCAGCTTTGACAGGGGGACCTACGAGCAGTACTTC
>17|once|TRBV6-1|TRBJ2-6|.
CASSDGGRRSGANVLTF
TGTGCCAGCAGTGATGGGGGGAGGAGGTCTGGGGCCAACGTCCTGACTTTC
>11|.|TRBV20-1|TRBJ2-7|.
CSASRSSEQYF
TGCAGTGCTAGCCGGTCATCCGAGCAGTACTTC
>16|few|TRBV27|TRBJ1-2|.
CASSFRYSGNFYGYTF
TGTGCCAGCAGTTTCAGGTATTCAGGAAACTTCTATGGCTACACCTTC
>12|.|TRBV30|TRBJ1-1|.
CAWSWANTEAFF
TGTGCCTGGAGTTGGGCGAACACTGAAGCTTTCTTT
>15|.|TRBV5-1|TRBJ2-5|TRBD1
CASSGDRGVVETQYF
TGCGCCAGCAGCGGGGACAGGGGGGTTGTCGAGACCCAGTACTTC
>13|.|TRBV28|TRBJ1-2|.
CASFRAPNYGYTF
TGTGCCAGCTTCCGGGCTCCTAACTATGGCTACACCTTC
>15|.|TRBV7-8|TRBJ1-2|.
CASSLAAGTNYGYTF
TGTGCCAGCAGCTTAGCGGCAGGGACCAACTATGGCTACACCTTC
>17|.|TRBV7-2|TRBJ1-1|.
CASSLASIRGVDTEAFF
TGTGCCAGCAGCTTAGCGTCGATTAGAGGGGTGGACACTGAAGCTTTCTTT
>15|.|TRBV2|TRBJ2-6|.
CASSEAGPGANVLTF
TGTGCCAGCAGTGAAGCTGGGCCGGGGGCCAACGTCCTGACTTTC
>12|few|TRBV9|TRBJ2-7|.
CASKGPSGEQYF
TGTGCCAGCAAGGGCCCCTCTGGGGAGCAGTACTTC
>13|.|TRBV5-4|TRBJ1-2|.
CASSPDIYYGYTF
TGTGCCAGCAGCCCGGACATATACTATGGCTACACCTTC
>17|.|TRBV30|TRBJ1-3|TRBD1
CAWSGSPGQGTGNTIYF
TGTGCCTGGAGTGGGTCGCCGGGACAGGGAACTGGAAACACCATATATTTT
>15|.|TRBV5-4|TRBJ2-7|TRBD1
CASSSGQGRFDEQYF
TGTGCCAGCAGTTCCGGACAGGGTCGGTTTGACGAGCAGTACTTC
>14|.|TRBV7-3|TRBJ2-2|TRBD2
CASSLTSGPGELFF
TGTGCCAGCAGCTTAACTAGCGGGCCCGGGGAGCTGTTTTTT
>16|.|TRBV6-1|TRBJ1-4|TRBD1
CASSDPGQGINEKLFF
TGTGCCAGCAGTGATCCGGGACAGGGGATTAATGAAAAACTGTTTTTT
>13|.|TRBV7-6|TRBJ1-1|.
CASSSVMNTEAFF
TGTGCCAGCAGCTCCGTTATGAACACTGAAGCTTTCTTT
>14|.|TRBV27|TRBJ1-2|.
CAPVGADLYYGYTF
TGTGCCCCCGTCGGGGCGGATCTTTACTATGGCTACACCTTC
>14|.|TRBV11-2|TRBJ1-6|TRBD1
CASSHRGRGTPLHF
TGTGCCAGCAGCCACAGGGGACGGGGTACACCCCTCCACTTT
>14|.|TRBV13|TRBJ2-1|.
CASSLGGSYNEQFF
TGTGCCAGCAGCTTGGGTGGCTCCTACAATGAGCAGTTCTTC
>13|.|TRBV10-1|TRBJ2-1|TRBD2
CASTPPGGSEQFF
TGCGCCAGTACTCCACCCGGGGGGAGTGAGCAGTTCTTC
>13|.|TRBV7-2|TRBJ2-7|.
CASSPTGAYEQYF
TGTGCCAGCAGCCCAACGGGAGCCTACGAGCAGTACTTC
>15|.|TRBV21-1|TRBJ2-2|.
CASSKVEGETGELFF
TGTGCCAGCAGCAAAGTGGAGGGGGAGACCGGGGAGCTGTTTTTT
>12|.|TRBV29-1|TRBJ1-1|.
CSVEGYRVEAFF
TGCAGCGTTGAAGGGTACAGGGTTGAAGCTTTCTTT